These T cell receptor beta chains were read from a single sample in a study of cytomegalovirus exposure and HLA in healthy donors. Clones were read by immunoSEQ multiplex PCR, and TCRdb kept only the in-frame ones, dropping some. The sample holds about 63,000 clones, more than 80% seen once. Sequencing used PBMCs. The receptors originated from a woman aged 18-29 years in good health and CMV-seronegative. Each CDR3 is given with its conserved first and last residue. D genes are given only for firm matches. Expanded clones get a size class; other rows say once, few or many, or leave the size out.

>NA|TRBV7-2|TRBD1|TRBJ2-7
TGTGCCAGCCGCCGGGACAGGGGAGGCGAGCAGTACTTC
CASRRDRGGEQYF
>NA|TRBV7-9|TRBD2|TRBJ2-1
TGTGCCAGCAGCTTAATGGCTAGCGGGGGGGACGCCTACAATGAGCAGTTCTTC
CASSLMASGGDAYNEQFF
>NA|TRBV4-2|TRBD2|TRBJ2-2
TGTGCCAGCAGCCTTCTAGCGGGGCGGAACACCGGGGAGCTGTTTTTT
CASSLLAGRNTGELFF
>few|TRBV19|NA|TRBJ1-6
TGTGCCAGTAGGACCCCGGGAGGAGATAATTCACCCCTCCACTTT
CASRTPGGDNSPLHF
>NA|TRBV28|TRBD1|TRBJ2-7
TGTGCCAGCACCTCCGCCGGGACAGGGAACTACGAGCAGTACTTC
CASTSAGTGNYEQYF
>NA|TRBV13|NA|TRBJ2-1
TGTGCCAGCAGCTTTTTTGAGGCGACCTCTTCTAGCTCCTACAATGAGCAGTTCTTC
CASSFFEATSSSSYNEQFF
>few|TRBV11-2|NA|TRBJ1-2
TGTGCCAGCAGCCTAAGAGGCCCAGGGACAAGGGGAGGCTACACCTTC
CASSLRGPGTRGGYTF
>NA|TRBV7-2|NA|TRBJ2-2
TGTGCCAGCAGCTTAGTACTAGCAAACACCGGGGAGCTGTTTTTT
CASSLVLANTGELFF
>NA|TRBV28|TRBD2|TRBJ2-2
TGTGCCAGCGCCAGTAGCGGGGGGGCGTTCGGGGAGCTGTTTTTT
CASASSGGAFGELFF
>NA|TRBV7-2|NA|TRBJ1-2
TGTGCCAGCAGCCCCGAACAGGGAGGGAACTATGGCTACACCTTC
CASSPEQGGNYGYTF
>NA|TRBV28|NA|TRBJ1-1
TGTGCCAGCAGGCCCAGCTCCAGGGGCCCGAACACTGAAGCTTTCTTT
CASRPSSRGPNTEAFF
>NA|TRBV4-1|TRBD1|TRBJ1-1
TGCGCCAGCAGCCAGACAGGACAGGGGAACACTGAAGCTTTCTTT
CASSQTGQGNTEAFF
>NA|TRBV28|NA|TRBJ1-5
TGTGCCAGCAGTCTACAGGGCGGGAGCAATCAGCCCCAGCATTTT
CASSLQGGSNQPQHF
>NA|TRBV6-1|TRBD2|TRBJ2-7
TGTGCCAGCAGCCCACCACCGGGAGGGGTCTCCGAGCAGTACTTC
CASSPPPGGVSEQYF
>NA|TRBV7-9|NA|TRBJ2-3
TGTGCCAGCAGCTTACTGTCGGCGGGGCCATACACAGATACGCAGTATTTT
CASSLLSAGPYTDTQYF
>NA|TRBV7-6|NA|TRBJ2-1
TGTGCCAGCAGCTTAACGGGGATCGGGCGGAGCTCCTACAATGAGCAGTTCTTC
CASSLTGIGRSSYNEQFF
>NA|TRBV7-9|TRBD2|TRBJ2-3
TGTGCCAGCAGCTTAGCGACTAGCGGGGGGGCCACAGATACGCAGTATTTT
CASSLATSGGATDTQYF
>NA|TRBV5-6|NA|TRBJ2-3
TGTGCCAGCACCACGTGGCAGGGCGCGCAGTATTTT
CASTTWQGAQYF
>NA|TRBV19|NA|TRBJ1-5
TGTGCCAGTAGTATCAGGGGAAGCAATCAGCCCCAGCATTTT
CASSIRGSNQPQHF
>few|TRBV2|NA|TRBJ2-2
TGTGCCAGCAGTGCCCAAACAGGGAACTGGGGGGAGCTGTTTTTT
CASSAQTGNWGELFF
>NA|TRBV6-6|TRBD1|TRBJ1-3
TGTGCCAGCAGGACAGGGAACTCTGGAAACACCATATATTTT
CASRTGNSGNTIYF
>NA|TRBV28|TRBD2|TRBJ2-3
TGTGCCAGCAGTTTATCTAGCGGGGGACACCCAGATACGCAGTATTTT
CASSLSSGGHPDTQYF
>NA|TRBV4-1|TRBD2|TRBJ2-3
TGCGCCAGCCGAGCCAACCCTAGCGGGGAGGCAGATACGCAGTATTTT
CASRANPSGEADTQYF
>NA|TRBV2|TRBD1|TRBJ1-5
TGTGCCAGCAGTGAGAGACAGGGCGATCAGCCCCAGCATTTT
CASSERQGDQPQHF
>NA|TRBV10-2|NA|TRBJ2-7
TGCGCCAGCAGTGAGACTAGATTTAACGAGCAGTACTTC
CASSETRFNEQYF
>NA|TRBV27|TRBD1|TRBJ1-2
TGTGCCAGCAGGAGCCGGGGGACAGGTCTAACTAACTATGGCTACACCTTC
CASRSRGTGLTNYGYTF
>NA|TRBV6-1|NA|TRBJ2-7
TGTGCCAGCAGTAGCATCAGGGGCCACTCCTACGAGCAGTACTTC
CASSSIRGHSYEQYF
>NA|TRBV9|TRBD2|TRBJ2-3
TGTGCCAGCAGCGTGGCTAGCGGGTGGGATACGCAGTATTTT
CASSVASGWDTQYF
>NA|TRBV5-1|NA|TRBJ2-5
TGCGCCAGCAGTCCTAGTAGCGCAAGCCAAGAGACCCAGTACTTC
CASSPSSASQETQYF
>NA|TRBV28|NA|TRBJ1-2
TGTGCCAGCAGCCCCCCCACAGGGTCCACTAACTATGGCTACACCTTC
CASSPPTGSTNYGYTF
>NA|TRBV2|NA|TRBJ1-1
TGTGCCAGCAGGGGAGGGTTTTCGCGAACTGAAGCTTTCTTT
CASRGGFSRTEAFF
>NA|TRBV28|TRBD1|TRBJ2-7
TGTGCCAGTCAAATCGACAGGGGAGGCTTCTACGAGCAGTACTTC
CASQIDRGGFYEQYF
>NA|TRBV2|TRBD2|TRBJ2-1
TGTGCCAGCAACGAGGGCGGACTAGCGGGGGAACAGTTCTTC
CASNEGGLAGEQFF
>NA|TRBV7-2|TRBD2|TRBJ2-3
TGTGCCAGCAGCTTAAGACTAGCGGGAGGAGGAGATACGCAGTATTTT
CASSLRLAGGGDTQYF
>NA|TRBV2|NA|TRBJ1-5
TGTGCCAGCAGTGAATTCTTCGGGGGGGTAGGGGAGCAGCCCCAGCATTTT
CASSEFFGGVGEQPQHF
>NA|TRBV7-2|TRBD2|TRBJ2-5
TGTGCCAGCACCCAATTTGGACTAGCGGGAGAGACCCAGTACTTC
CASTQFGLAGETQYF
>NA|TRBV23-1|NA|TRBJ2-1
TGCGCCAGCAGCCCCTACGTCCCAGGGCAGTTCTTC
CASSPYVPGQFF
>few|TRBV7-6|TRBD2|TRBJ2-7
TGTGCCAGCAGCCCTGTAGCGGGAGGCCATATACCTTACGAGCAGTACTTC
CASSPVAGGHIPYEQYF
>NA|TRBV10-1|NA|TRBJ1-1
TGCGCCAGCACCCGACAGGAGTTCCTGAACACTGAAGCTTTCTTT
CASTRQEFLNTEAFF
>once|TRBV19|TRBD1|TRBJ2-7
TGTGCCAGTAGTATTTCGGGACAGGGGGCTCCCGAGCAGTACTTC
CASSISGQGAPEQYF
>NA|TRBV7-9|NA|TRBJ2-1
TGTGCCAGCAGCTTGGCCCTCGCCAATGAGCAGTTCTTC
CASSLALANEQFF
>NA|TRBV7-6|NA|TRBJ1-1
TGTGCCAGCAGCCAGACGGTTGGGGGCGGGAACACTGAAGCTTTCTTT
CASSQTVGGGNTEAFF
>NA|TRBV7-2|NA|TRBJ1-1
TGTGCCAGCAGCTTAGCGGGAAGGGGGAACACTGAAGCTTTCTTT
CASSLAGRGNTEAFF
>NA|TRBV7-2|TRBD2|TRBJ2-2
TGTGCCAGCAGCTCGGGACTAGCGGGGCCAGGCGGGGAGCTGTTTTTT
CASSSGLAGPGGELFF
>few|TRBV28|NA|TRBJ1-3
TGTGCCAGCAGCCCCCCCGGGATGGACACCATATATTTT
CASSPPGMDTIYF
>NA|TRBV28|NA|TRBJ1-4
TGTGCCAGCAGTCGACCGGCAGGGGCGAATGAAAAACTGTTTTTT
CASSRPAGANEKLFF
>NA|TRBV7-7|NA|TRBJ2-5
TGTGCCAGCAGCCCTAGCATTGTCCAAGAGACCCAGTACTTC
CASSPSIVQETQYF
>NA|TRBV27|TRBD2|TRBJ2-7
TGTGCCAGCAGTATCGGGACTAGCGGAAATTACGAGCAGTACTTC
CASSIGTSGNYEQYF
>NA|TRBV30|TRBD1|TRBJ1-2
TGTGCCTGGAGTCCACGGAGGACAGGGAACGATGGCTACACCTTC
CAWSPRRTGNDGYTF
>NA|TRBV25-1|NA|TRBJ2-6
TGTGCCAGCGAAAACGGGGCAGGGGACTACTCTGGGGCCAACGTCCTGACTTTC
CASENGAGDYSGANVLTF
>NA|TRBV14|NA|TRBJ2-7
TGTGCCAGCAGCCAAGATCCAGGGTACGAGCAGTACTTC
CASSQDPGYEQYF
>once|TRBV12-2|NA|TRBJ2-1
TGTGCAAGTCGCTTCGCCGGGACTAGCTACAATGAGCAGTTCTTC
CASRFAGTSYNEQFF
>few|TRBV4-1|TRBD1|TRBJ2-7
TGCGCCAGCAGCCAAGTCTGGGACAGGGACAACGAGCAGTACTTC
CASSQVWDRDNEQYF